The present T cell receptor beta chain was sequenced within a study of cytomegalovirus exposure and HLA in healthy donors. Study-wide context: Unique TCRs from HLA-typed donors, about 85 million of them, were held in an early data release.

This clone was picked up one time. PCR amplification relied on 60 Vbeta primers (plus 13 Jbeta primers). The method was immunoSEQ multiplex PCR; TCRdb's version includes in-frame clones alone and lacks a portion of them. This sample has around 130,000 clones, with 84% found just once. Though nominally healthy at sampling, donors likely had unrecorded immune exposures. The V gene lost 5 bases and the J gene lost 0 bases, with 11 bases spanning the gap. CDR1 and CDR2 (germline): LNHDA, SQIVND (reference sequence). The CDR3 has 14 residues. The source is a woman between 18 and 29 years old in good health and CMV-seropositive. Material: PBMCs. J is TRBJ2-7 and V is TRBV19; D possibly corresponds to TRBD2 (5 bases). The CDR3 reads CASSPTGSSYEQYF. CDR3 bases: TGTGCCAGTAGTCCGACGGGGAGCTCCTACGAGCAGTACTTC. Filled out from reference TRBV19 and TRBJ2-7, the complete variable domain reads DGGITQSPKYLFRKEGQNVTLSCEQNLNHDAMYWYRQDPGQGLRLIYYSQIVNDFQKGDIAEGYSVSREKKESFPLTVTSAQKNPTAFYLCASSPTGSSYEQYFGPGTRLTVT.